The 17 T cell receptor beta chains reported below all come from one sample, sequenced in a study of blood T cell repertoires in COVID-19 (dated by TCRdb to the early 2020s). The method behind the library was the immunoSEQ multiplex PCR assay. The table was pulled from immuneACCESS by TCRdb, which kept in-frame rearrangements only. Such tables lose some clones; where checked, under half of the loss comes from unresolved V genes, and the rest has no known cause. In all, the sample holds some 250,000 clones, and 89% of those were seen once. 3.5% to 4.5% of the sample goes to the ten largest clones. The sequenced sample consisted of PBMCs or T cells enriched from blood (not recorded which). The source of these receptors is a woman in her 30s with acute COVID-19.

CDR3 in amino acids: CASNPSPATNEKLFF. The CDR3 DNA reads as TGCGCCAGCAACCCTTCGCCAGCAACTAATGAAAAACTGTTTTTT. V usage is TRBV5-1 and J usage is TRBJ1-4; D uncertain. Per germline, CDR1 SGHRS and CDR2 YFSETQ. The length of the CDR3 is 15 residues. With 6 bases removed from V and 0 bases from J, the gap between germline ends came to 12 bases.

This clone occurred a few times. V gene TRBV6-5 combines with J gene TRBJ1-2; 7 bases agree with TRBD1. From germline, CDR1 is MNHEY and CDR2 SVGAGI. The V gene end was trimmed by 2 bases and the J gene end by 8 bases; junction bases not matched to a gene: 8. The CDR3 has 14 residues. The CDR3 loop reads CASSYQTGAGGYTF. Written as DNA, the CDR3 is TGTGCCAGCAGTTACCAAACAGGGGCAGGGGGCTACACCTTC.

The chain uses TRBV11-3 and TRBJ2-3, with a possible D match to TRBD2 (6 bases). The CDR3 consists of 17 residues. Trimming removed 5 bases from V and 9 bases from J, with 27 bases in between. Germline values: CDR1 SGHNT, CDR2 YENEEA. The CDR3 nucleotides are TGTGCCAGCAGCCCCTCCCAAGGGGATGGGAGGTTGGGCACGCAGTATTTT. This encodes CASSPSQGDGRLGTQYF.

The chain couples TRBV5-1 to TRBJ1-4; D is possibly TRBD1 (6 bases). Germline V gives CDR1 SGHRS, CDR2 YFSETQ. CDR3 length: 18 residues. Trimming cost V 2 bases and J 0 bases, with 17 bases left between them. The CDR3 coding sequence is TGCGCCAGCAGCTTTGATCCAGGGGTGGAGGCAACTAATGAAAAACTGTTTTTT. Translated, it gives CASSFDPGVEATNEKLFF.

The chain couples TRBV6-1 to TRBJ1-5; possibly TRBD1 for D (6 bases). Looked up from germline, CDR1 is MNHNS and CDR2 is SASEGT. This CDR3 comprises 16 residues. V lost 0 bases and J lost 5, with 14 bases in between. CDR3: CASSEAWSRTDQPQHF. CDR3 nucleotide sequence: TGTGCCAGCAGTGAAGCCTGGTCCAGGACAGATCAGCCCCAGCATTTT.

This rearrangement joins TRBV11-2 to TRBJ2-3; possible D gene TRBD2, 6 bases. The V end lost 2 bases, the J end lost 8 bases, and 17 bases lay between the germline ends. CDR1 is SGHAT, CDR2 FQNNGV, per germline. The CDR3 is made up of 15 amino acids. The CDR3 loop reads CASSLRDSIAVTQYF. Written as DNA, the CDR3 is TGTGCCAGCAGCTTAAGGGACTCGATTGCTGTTACGCAGTATTTT.

J is TRBJ2-3 and V is TRBV10-1; 10 bases map to TRBD1. CDR1 and CDR2 from the germline V gene are WNHNN and SYGVQD (reference sequence). J gave up 6 bases and V 4 bases, and 7 bases lay outside the gene matches. CDR3 length equals 15 residues. DNA for the CDR3: TGCGCCAGCAGTGCCGGGACAGGGGCTTGGGATACGCAGTATTTT. This encodes CASSAGTGAWDTQYF.

The chain links TRBV5-1 to TRBJ1-1, with D unresolved. The CDR3 sequence is 16 residues long. CDR1 SGHRS and CDR2 YFSETQ come from the germline V gene. V lost 0 bases and J 0 bases, leaving 12 bases between the germline ends. The CDR3: CASSLAGSNMNTEAFF. DNA for the CDR3: TGCGCCAGCAGCTTGGCTGGCAGTAACATGAACACTGAAGCTTTCTTT.

The rearrangement joins TRBV19 to TRBJ1-6; D is undetermined. Germline V gene data show CDR1 as LNHDA and CDR2 as SQIVND (reference sequence). The CDR3 runs to 15 residues. V shed 4 bases and J shed 9 bases, with 16 bases lying between them. CDR3: CASSTHEGEGSPLHF. As DNA, the CDR3 is TGTGCCAGTAGTACCCATGAGGGCGAGGGTTCACCCCTCCACTTT. The entire variable domain, with the rest obtained from reference TRBV19 and TRBJ1-6, is as follows: DGGITQSPKYLFRKEGQNVTLSCEQNLNHDAMYWYRQDPGQGLRLIYYSQIVNDFQKGDIAEGYSVSREKKESFPLTVTSAQKNPTAFYLCASSTHEGEGSPLHFGNGTRLTVT.

The genes are TRBV14 and TRBJ1-3; TRBD1 might be the D (5 bases). The germline CDR1 and CDR2 sequences are SGHDN and FVKESK. This CDR3 is built from 15 residues. V was shortened by 2 bases and J by 1 base, with 9 bases between the two germline ends. CDR3 DNA: TGTGCCAGCAGCCAACAGGGTCCTTCTGGAAACACCATATATTTT. Translating it yields CASSQQGPSGNTIYF.

The V call is TRBV27, the J call TRBJ2-2; 11 nucleotides agree with TRBD2. With 5 bases clipped from V and 7 bases from J, the junction kept 9 bases outside the gene matches. The CDR3 contains 16 residues. In germline, CDR1 is MNHEY, CDR2 SMNVEV (reference sequence). The CDR3, as DNA: TGTGCCAGCAGTCCGCCCGGGACTAGCGGTAGCGGGGAGCTGTTTTTT. Amino acids: CASSPPGTSGSGELFF.

This clone has just a few counts. The rearrangement uses TRBV7-2 and TRBJ1-6; D is unclear. Per the germline V gene, CDR1 is SGHTA and CDR2 is FQGNSA. V dropped 5 bases and J dropped 9 bases, with 11 bases sitting between them. The CDR3 runs 13 residues. The CDR3 loop reads CASSPRSFSPLHF. For the CDR3, the DNA is TGTGCCAGCAGCCCCCGGTCTTTTTCACCCCTCCACTTT.

The V call is TRBV6-5, the J call TRBJ2-3, with D hard to call. V was trimmed by 10 bases and J by 0 bases, leaving 14 bases between them. The CDR3 length is 14 residues. Germline assignment: CDR1 MNHEY and CDR2 SVGAGI. CDR3 DNA sequence: TGTGCCACAAAAGCTCGACACAGCACAGATACGCAGTATTTT. It is translated as CATKARHSTDTQYF.

This clone was counted between two and nine times. This rearrangement joins TRBV7-9 to TRBJ1-5; no definite D call. The germline V gene encodes CDR1 SEHNR and CDR2 FQNEAQ (reference sequence). The V and J ends lost 4 bases and 2 bases respectively, with 15 bases between them. The CDR3 totals 16 residues. CDR3 sequence: CASSSSGVEGNQPQHF. The CDR3 nucleotides are TGTGCCAGCAGCTCTTCGGGTGTAGAAGGCAATCAGCCCCAGCATTTT.

The chain joins TRBV10-3 to TRBJ1-1, with 7 bases lining up with TRBD1. This CDR3 spans 13 amino acids. The trim removed 3 bases at V and 5 bases at J, leaving 3 bases unmatched. The germline V gene encodes CDR1 ENHRY and CDR2 SYGVKD. CDR3 residues: CAISEGGRTEAFF. CDR3 nucleotides: TGTGCCATCAGTGAAGGGGGCAGAACTGAAGCTTTCTTT.

The chain employs TRBV19 and TRBJ2-2, with D perhaps TRBD2 (6 bases). CDR1 and CDR2 (germline): LNHDA, SQIVND (reference sequence). The CDR3 is made up of 16 amino acids. Between the trimmed V and J ends, which lost 9 bases and 4 bases, there was a span of 21 bases. CDR3 nucleotide sequence: TGTGCCAGCCGTAATGGGGAGCGGAGGGGCACCGGGGAGCTGTTTTTT. Amino acids: CASRNGERRGTGELFF.

The gene calls are TRBV30 and TRBJ2-1; D is perhaps TRBD2 (7 bases). The CDR3 is 19 amino acids. From germline, CDR1 is GTSNPN and CDR2 SVGIG (reference sequence). V lost 2 bases to trimming and J lost 1 base, with 24 bases between them. This CDR3 reads CAWSPTSRGGHPSYNEQFF. In DNA, the CDR3 is TGTGCCTGGAGTCCTACCTCCCGCGGGGGCCACCCTTCCTACAATGAGCAGTTCTTC.